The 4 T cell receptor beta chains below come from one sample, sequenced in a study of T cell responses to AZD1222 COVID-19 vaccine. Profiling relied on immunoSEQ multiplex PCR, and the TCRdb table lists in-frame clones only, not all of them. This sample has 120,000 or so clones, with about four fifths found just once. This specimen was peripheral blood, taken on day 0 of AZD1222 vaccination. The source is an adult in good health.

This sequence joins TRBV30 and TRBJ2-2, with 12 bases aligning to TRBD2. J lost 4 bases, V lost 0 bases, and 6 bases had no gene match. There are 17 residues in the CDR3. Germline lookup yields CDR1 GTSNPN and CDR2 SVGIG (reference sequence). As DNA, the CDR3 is TGTGCCTGGAGTGTTAAACGGACTAGCGGGACCACCGGGGAGCTGTTTTTT. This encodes CAWSVKRTSGTTGELFF.

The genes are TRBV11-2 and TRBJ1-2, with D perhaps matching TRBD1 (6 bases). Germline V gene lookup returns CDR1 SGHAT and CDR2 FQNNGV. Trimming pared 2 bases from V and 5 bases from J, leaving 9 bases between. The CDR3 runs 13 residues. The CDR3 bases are TGTGCCAGCAGCTTACCTCAGGGGTATGGCTACACCTTC. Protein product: CASSLPQGYGYTF.

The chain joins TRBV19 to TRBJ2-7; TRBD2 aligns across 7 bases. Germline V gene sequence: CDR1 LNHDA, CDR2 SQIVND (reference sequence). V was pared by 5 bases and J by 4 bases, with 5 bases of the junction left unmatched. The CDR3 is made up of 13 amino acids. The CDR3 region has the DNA TGTGCCAGTAGTTCGGGGGGTCGGTACGAGCAGTACTTC. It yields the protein CASSSGGRYEQYF. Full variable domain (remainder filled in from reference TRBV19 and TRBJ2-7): DGGITQSPKYLFRKEGQNVTLSCEQNLNHDAMYWYRQDPGQGLRLIYYSQIVNDFQKGDIAEGYSVSREKKESFPLTVTSAQKNPTAFYLCASSSGGRYEQYFGPGTRLTVT.

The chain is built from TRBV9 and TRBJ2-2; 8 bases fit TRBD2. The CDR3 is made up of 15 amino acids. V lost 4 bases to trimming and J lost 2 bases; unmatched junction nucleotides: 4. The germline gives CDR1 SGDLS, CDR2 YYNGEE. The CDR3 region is CASSPSGGNTGELFF. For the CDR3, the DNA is TGTGCCAGCAGCCCCAGCGGGGGTAACACCGGGGAGCTGTTTTTT.